Given below is one T cell receptor beta chain in context. Its antigen has not been determined. Qualities for individual bases were not recorded, and no much larger clone is one base off. The data belong to a study of technical replicates of blood from several donors (dated by TCRdb to about 2017). Per the germline V gene, ENHRY is the CDR1 and SYGVKD is the CDR2. The V end gives up 4 bases and the J end 5 bases, leaving 5 bases in the junction not matched to a gene. Reading from cysteine to phenylalanine, the CDR3 counts 15 amino acids. Only the CDR3 DNA is retained, 45 bases long and in frame from the first base. The library was prepared using the immunoSEQ multiplex PCR assay. The clones in this table, taken by TCRdb from immuneACCESS, are in-frame only. Not every clone is retained; where verified, under half of the shortfall comes from an unresolved V gene, and the cause of the rest is unknown. In all, the sample holds 95,000 or so clones, and approximately 95% of those were seen once. The top ten clones comprise around 0.35% of the sample.

This TCR came from a human donor in good health. The sequenced material came from T cells isolated from PBMCs. The sequence joins TRBV10-3 to TRBJ1-5; 10 of the junction bases match TRBD1. The nucleotide sequence is given as TGTGCCATCAGTGCCGGACAGGGGGGAGATCAGCCCCAGCATTTT. It translates as CAISAGQGGDQPQHF.